Below, one TCR beta chain is given with its context. Its antigen is currently not known. No quality values exist for individual bases; no much larger clone is one base distant. Receptors were amplified or captured by 5' RACE. The sample was run on an Illumina HiSeq 2500. The second PCR ran for about 6 to 11 cycles and used a J-beta primer mix along with a sample-barcoded 5' primer. Each TCR beta cDNA molecule received a unique molecular identifier from a template-switch 5' adaptor carrying 12 random nucleotides. Each sample yielded at least 2.5 million CDR3-containing paired-end reads. The Mint cDNA synthesis kit, primed by a TRBC-specific oligonucleotide, was used to synthesize first-strand cDNA from all RNA. After uracil-DNA glycosylase treatment, a first 18-cycle PCR used universal primers M1SS and BC2_uni_R on all cDNA. Per the original workflow: For normalization, 1 million high-quality reads were randomly selected from each sample, with every read carrying a distinct molecular identifier. Instead of being binned into consensus sequences, reads with shared molecular identifiers were discarded. MiTCR, set to a Q25 quality threshold and the strictest error-elimination algorithm, was used for CDR3 identification, clonotype clustering and error correction. A nonparametric unseen species model with Euler transformation was used to estimate a lower bound on total TCR beta diversity. TCRdb trimmed the raw reads at Q25, called clones with MiXCR and kept productive beta chains. Every entry covers one CDR3 protein and lists the most common genes and DNA from its rows. The V and J calls here are based on TCRdb, not the publication. This sample gives around 520,000 distinct CDR3 sequences in total; about 27% of them show up just once. The leading ten clones occupy 3.6% of the sample.

These data belong to a study of blood T cells in healthy people across ages (dated by TCRdb to between 2015 and 2017). Some background on the complete study: In model experiments, roughly one uniquely barcoded TCR beta cDNA molecule per two T cells was captured by template switching. Age-related changes in TCR beta repertoire diversity were measured in the study by deep sequencing normalized with unique cDNA molecular identifiers. Four age groups were formed from the donors: young (average approximately 15 years), middle-aged (around 37), aged (roughly 58) and long-lived (about 80). The study analyzed two additional independent replicas of 1 million unique cDNA reads from the same blood draw for two donors, one aged 18 to 29 and one aged 80 or older.

The research as a whole found: As age increased, observed TCR beta diversity per million T cells dropped in a roughly linear way, and a significant reduction was already evident by age 40. The percentage of naive T cells measured by flow cytometry correlated strongly with observed TCR beta diversity. Because the CMV infection status of the donors was unknown, age-related changes in expanded clonotypes may potentially have been confounded. Total diversity estimates from one million sequenced T cells were considered lower bounds and underestimates. Since profiling was done on bulk unsorted PBMCs, naive and antigen-experienced compartments could not be conclusively compared. Compared with the aged group, the long-lived group had more naive CD4+ T cells, fewer expanded clones and increased TCR diversity, a pattern suggesting age selection.

Donors were a few dozen systemically healthy Caucasian individuals from Russia aged 6 to 90 years. Around 9.7 milliliters of peripheral blood were collected from each donor into EDTA-treated Vacutainer tubes. Ficoll-Paque density-gradient centrifugation was used to isolate PBMCs, with at least 7 million per sample. Trizol reagent was used to extract total RNA from PBMCs, with at least 6 micrograms per sample. For every donor, an aliquot of PBMCs went through flow cytometry to measure the percentages of naive CD45RAhigh/CD27high T cells. This sample was shared with a second study, whose subject was T cells of mothers and their children. The second study also describes: The donors were nine systemically healthy Caucasian individuals, made up of three mothers and their six children. cDNA synthesis consumed the entire amount of extracted RNA, loaded at 1.5 ug RNA in each 15 ul reaction. Sample barcodes and 2-4 random nucleotides were added via the M1S primer in the second PCR. Over 8 million TCR beta CDR3 reads were obtained for each mother, and 2.5 million to 3 million reads were obtained for each child. Thymic selection similarly shapes TCR recombination output in related and unrelated pairs, with minor effect from inherited differences. Normalized repertoire overlap was always found to be slightly, but never significantly, higher in related mother-child pairs than in unrelated mother-child pairs. Persistent microchimeric T cell clones were not detected, at a sensitivity of roughly 100 clones per million clonotypes. Deep NGS was used in the study to compare the TCR beta repertoires of mothers and children and to look for features that separate related mother-child pairs from unrelated individuals. On average, the children were approximately 12 +/- 4 years old, while the mothers were approximately 40 +/- 4 years old. After adapter ligation with NEBNext reagents, the libraries were sequenced on Illumina HiSeq 2000 with 100+100 nt paired-end reads. Mother and child libraries were prepared a month apart and sequenced in separate runs to prevent cross-contamination. For each donor, between roughly 500,000 and 2,200,000 distinct TCR beta clonotypes were identified. Naive TCR beta clonotypes were estimated from low-frequency clonotypes matched to each donor's FACS-determined naive share, without sorting.

Sequencing was carried out using blood. The receptor's source is a boy aged 2 to 10 in good health.

The CDR3 region reads CASSPSRLNRGSYNEQFF. In nucleotide form, the sequence is TGTGCCAGCAGTCCCTCAAGATTAAACAGGGGTTCCTACAATGAGCAGTTCTTC. The rearranged chain carries TRBV6-7 and TRBJ2-1, and 7 junctional nucleotides match TRBD1. TRBV6-7 is an ORF, and what it does is uncertain. Trimming leaves V shorter by 5 bases and J shorter by 1 base, with the junction holding 14 bases beyond the gene matches. From the cysteine through the phenylalanine, the CDR3 covers 18 amino acids. Only CDR3 DNA is held: 54 bases, read in frame from base 1.